This T cell receptor (beta chain) was sequenced for a study of vaccination and CD4 T cells after COVID-19. Whole-study context: From HCoV-229E, HCoV-OC43, HCoV-NL63 and SARS-CoV-2, overlapping spike peptides were used to stimulate the cells.

V was pared by 0 bases and J by 9 bases, with 12 bases between. The CDR3 is made up of 14 amino acids. Germline CDR1 SGHTA, CDR2 FQGNSA. Treatment described: approximately 11-day PBMC culture with coronavirus spike peptide pools or control peptides (ViraFEST assay). ViraFEST used peptide pools to expand antigen-specific T cells before TCR sequencing. Study conclusions and caveats: For SARS-CoV-2-reactive clonotypes, the median went from approximately 21 to 38, a nonsignificant increase.

Sequence data for DNA of cultured CD4+ T cells were generated by the Oncomine TCR Beta short-read assay. After culture, CD4+ T cells served as the source for genomic DNA extraction. TCRdb fed the PCR reads into MiXCR, producing one record per CDR3 protein. In the table there are about 18,000 distinct CDR3 sequences, about 75% of which are singletons. Regarding this clonotype: The target antigen is unknown.

The sample taken for sequencing was CD4+ T cells from blood, cultured in vitro. The V and J genes are TRBV7-2 and TRBJ2-1; D is perhaps TRBD2 (6 bases). The clonotype comes from a human donor who had recovered from COVID-19. The CDR3 DNA sequence: TGTGCCAGCAGCTTAGCCCCTCTTAGCGGTGAGCAGTTCTTC. Its protein product is CASSLAPLSGEQFF.